Sequencing of this TCR beta chain was carried out in a study of blood T cell repertoires in COVID-19. Across the study: T cells, B-cell-depleted T cells, or PBMCs provided the cDNA or gDNA that served as material.

The repertoire was sequenced with immunoSEQ multiplex PCR; TCRdb's copy has only in-frame clones and lacks some. The sample lists around 200,000 clones; about 82% were seen once. Trimming took 8 bases from V and 0 from J; bases not matched to a gene: 6. This CDR3 region has 17 residues. In germline, CDR1 is MNHEY, CDR2 SMNVEV (reference sequence). The chain is built from TRBV27 and TRBJ2-1, with 14 bases fitting TRBD2. The source of this sequence is a woman aged 80 or older with acute or convalescent COVID-19. Sequencing was performed on peripheral blood. CDR3 DNA: TGTGCCAGCCTCGGACTAGCGGGAGGCCACTCCTACAATGAGCAGTTCTTC. This codes for CASLGLAGGHSYNEQFF.